Following are 7 T cell receptor beta chains from one sample sequenced in a study of identical twins (dated by TCRdb to about 2016). The library was produced with 5' RACE. The sequencer was an Illumina HiSeq 2000. TCRdb reanalyzed the raw reads on its own, using fastp at Q25 for trimming and MiXCR for clone calling, and kept in-frame beta chains. Every entry covers one CDR3 protein and lists the most common genes and DNA from its rows. Across this sample there are roughly 1.6 million distinct CDR3 sequences, with 32% seen only once. Together, the top ten hold roughly 0.3% of the sample. The sample was cord blood. The receptor source for this set is a newborn girl in good health.

This clonotype was counted only a few times. The chain employs TRBV2 and TRBJ2-4, with D possibly being TRBD1 or TRBD2 (6 bases each). The CDR3 sequence is 16 residues long. Germline values: CDR1 SNHLY, CDR2 FYNNEI. With 7 bases removed from V and 1 base from J, the gap between germline ends came to 17 bases. The CDR3 sequence is CASNSQGGEAKNIQYF. The CDR3 DNA sequence: TGTGCCAGCAATTCACAGGGAGGTGAGGCCAAAAACATTCAGTACTTC.

CDR3 residues: CASSLKGYGTGELFF. In nucleotides, the CDR3 is TGCGCCAGCAGCTTAAAAGGGTATGGCACCGGGGAGCTGTTTTTT. The rearrangement uses TRBV5-1 and TRBJ2-2; no reliable D call. Germline V lookup: CDR1 SGHRS, CDR2 YFSETQ. This CDR3 has 15 amino acids. V was clipped by 2 bases and J by 4 bases, with 12 bases between them.

This CDR3 is CASSVSATNEKLFF. The DNA of the CDR3 is TGTGCCAGTAGTGTGTCAGCAACTAATGAAAAACTGTTTTTT. The rearrangement joins TRBV19 to TRBJ1-4; no firm D call. CDR1 is LNHDA and CDR2 is SQIVND in the germline V gene (reference sequence). The ends were cut back, 5 bases at V and 0 bases at J, with 7 bases in the middle. CDR3 size: 14 residues.

This clonotype has at least ten counts. V and J are TRBV11-2 and TRBJ2-7, with 10 nucleotides matching TRBD2. V was pared by 2 bases and J by 2 bases, with 6 bases of the junction left unmatched. This CDR3 has 16 amino acids. In germline, CDR1 is SGHAT, CDR2 FQNNGV. CDR3 nucleotide sequence: TGTGCCAGCAGCTTACGGCGGACTAGCGGTCCCTACGAGCAGTACTTC. Residues: CASSLRRTSGPYEQYF.

The chain is built from TRBV5-6 and TRBJ2-7; D is perhaps TRBD1 (5 bases). Trimming cost V 0 bases and J 2 bases, with 9 bases left between them. Germline lookup yields CDR1 SGHDT and CDR2 YYEEEE. The CDR3 sequence is 14 residues long. The CDR3 DNA reads as TGTGCCAGCAGCTTGGGACAGATAGCCTACGAGCAGTACTTC. Its protein is CASSLGQIAYEQYF.

The V call is TRBV20-1, the J call TRBJ2-6; D is tentatively TRBD1 or TRBD2 (5 bases each). The CDR3 extends over 15 amino acids. V shed 3 bases and J shed 0 bases, with 9 bases lying between them. Per the germline V gene, CDR1 is DFQATT and CDR2 is SNEGSKA (reference sequence). The CDR3 protein is CSARGPFSGANVLTF. The CDR3 coding sequence is TGCAGTGCTAGGGGACCGTTCTCTGGGGCCAACGTCCTGACTTTC.

This clonotype appeared once. The chain links TRBV3-1 to TRBJ2-7; D is possibly TRBD1 (5 bases). Looked up from germline, CDR1 is LGHDT and CDR2 is YNNKEL (reference sequence). The CDR3 consists of 14 residues. The V and J ends lost 5 bases and 2 bases respectively, with 13 bases between them. CDR3: CASSYFDSPYEQYF. CDR3 coding DNA: TGTGCCAGCAGCTACTTCGACAGTCCCTACGAGCAGTACTTC.